The 27 T cell receptor beta chains listed next were all sequenced from one sample in a study of blood T cell repertoires in COVID-19. Data came from immunoSEQ multiplex PCR; TCRdb stores just in-frame clones and leaves some out. The sample lists about 70,000 clones; about four fifths were seen once. The sequencing input was peripheral blood. The receptors were gathered from a human donor in a cohort sampled during active COVID-19.

The V call is TRBV27, the J call TRBJ1-6; a possible D gene is TRBD1 (6 bases). Germline loops: CDR1 MNHEY, CDR2 SMNVEV (reference sequence). The V end was cut by 5 bases, the J end by 0 bases, with 17 bases between. The CDR3 length is 18 residues. In DNA, the CDR3 is TGTGCCAGCAGTCCCAGGCGCAAAGGGGGCTCCTATAATTCACCCCTCCACTTT. Protein sequence: CASSPRRKGGSYNSPLHF.

The V gene is TRBV3-1 (or the pseudogene TRBV3-2), the J gene TRBJ2-7; 10 bases match TRBD1. V was pared by 4 bases and J by 3 bases, with 3 bases of the junction left unmatched. CDR1 and CDR2 (germline): LGHDT, YNNKEL (reference sequence). The CDR3 consists of 14 residues. The CDR3 reads CASSRQGAGYEQYF. As DNA, the CDR3 is TGTGCCAGCAGCCGACAGGGGGCCGGCTACGAGCAGTACTTC.

The chain employs TRBV28 and TRBJ2-1; D may be TRBD2 (6 bases). The V and J ends lost 5 bases and 8 bases respectively, with 16 bases between them. The length of the CDR3 is 14 residues. CDR1 and CDR2 (germline): MDHEN, SYDVKM. CDR3 loop: CASSLGDFGDEQFF. CDR3 DNA sequence: TGTGCCAGCAGTCTGGGGGACTTCGGGGATGAGCAGTTCTTC.

The chain uses TRBV6-2 or TRBV6-3 and TRBJ2-1, with 11 nucleotides matching TRBD1. This CDR3 is 15 amino acids long. From germline, CDR1 is MNHEY and CDR2 SVGEGT. The V segment lost 3 bases and the J segment 8 bases; nucleotides outside the gene matches: 6. The chain's CDR3 is CASSYGTGGVDEQFF. The DNA of the CDR3 is TGTGCCAGCAGTTATGGGACAGGGGGGGTAGATGAGCAGTTCTTC.

J is TRBJ2-7 and V is TRBV6-5, with 8 positions matching TRBD2. V shed 6 bases, J shed 3 bases, and the junction held 7 bases outside the gene matches. CDR3 length: 14 residues. CDR1 and CDR2 from the germline V gene are MNHEY and SVGAGI. As DNA, the CDR3 is TGTGCCAGCAGCCGCGGCACTAGCGGCTACGAGCAGTACTTC. Its protein is CASSRGTSGYEQYF.

The chain recombines TRBV10-3 with TRBJ2-7, with 7 nucleotides matching TRBD1. This CDR3 has 15 amino acids. Looked up from germline, CDR1 is ENHRY and CDR2 is SYGVKD. Trimming removed 4 bases from V and 4 bases from J; junction bases left unmatched: 10. CDR3 residues: CAISGTGTVFYEQYF. The CDR3 coding sequence is TGTGCCATCAGTGGAACCGGGACAGTCTTTTACGAGCAGTACTTC.

The rearrangement uses TRBV2 and TRBJ1-1; 12 nucleotides align to TRBD1. CDR3 length equals 16 residues. In germline, CDR1 is SNHLY, CDR2 FYNNEI. With 6 bases clipped from V and 6 bases from J, the junction kept 11 bases outside the gene matches. In nucleotides, the CDR3 is TGTGCCAGCAGCTCCAATGTGGGACAGGGGGCCGCTGAAGCTTTCTTT. It translates to CASSSNVGQGAAEAFF.

This clone was recorded many times. This chain links TRBV10-3 with TRBJ2-3, with D perhaps matching TRBD2 (6 bases). Germline assignment: CDR1 ENHRY and CDR2 SYGVKD. The CDR3 spans 16 residues. V was trimmed by 6 bases and J by 5 bases, leaving 21 bases between them. The chain's CDR3 is CAIRDLGGSSLDTQYF. CDR3 in DNA: TGTGCCATCAGGGATTTAGGAGGGAGTTCACTAGATACGCAGTATTTT.

The V call is TRBV27, the J call TRBJ2-7; 9 bases align to TRBD2. CDR3 size: 15 residues. The germline gives CDR1 MNHEY, CDR2 SMNVEV (reference sequence). Unmatched junction bases numbered 4, after V lost 2 bases and J lost 2 bases. The CDR3 DNA reads as TGTGCCAGCAGTTTAATGTCTAGCGGGGCCTACGAGCAGTACTTC. Protein: CASSLMSSGAYEQYF.

The genes are TRBV5-4 and TRBJ1-4, with TRBD1 as a possible D gene (5 bases). The CDR3 spans 16 residues. Germline CDR1 is SGHNT and CDR2 is YYREEE (reference sequence). V lost 6 bases and J 4 bases, leaving 19 bases between the germline ends. CDR3 residues: CASIHAGRGDNEKLFF. CDR3 coding DNA: TGTGCCAGCATCCACGCGGGGCGGGGTGATAATGAAAAACTGTTTTTT.

The CDR3 loop is CASSDYSYEQYF. The CDR3 nucleotides are TGTGCCAGCAGTGACTACTCCTACGAGCAGTACTTC. The rearrangement links TRBV2 to TRBJ2-7, with no clear D. From germline, CDR1 is SNHLY and CDR2 FYNNEI. This CDR3 contains 12 residues. With 3 bases removed from V and 0 bases from J, the gap between germline ends came to 3 bases.

The J gene is TRBJ2-2, the V gene TRBV5-4, with 8 positions matching TRBD1. In germline, CDR1 is SGHNT, CDR2 YYREEE (reference sequence). The CDR3 contains 14 residues. V lost 5 bases to trimming and J lost 8 bases; unmatched junction nucleotides: 8. For the CDR3, the DNA is TGTGCCAGCAGACAATCGACAGGGGTTGGGGAGCTGTTTTTT. It encodes CASRQSTGVGELFF.

The sample holds one count of this clone. The V and J genes are TRBV6-1 and TRBJ2-7, with a possible D match to TRBD1 (6 bases). The germline V and J ends were trimmed by 2 bases and 2 bases, with 13 bases remaining between them. Germline V gene data show CDR1 as MNHNS and CDR2 as SASEGT. The length of the CDR3 is 15 residues. CDR3: CASSERAGATYEQYF. The CDR3 DNA follows: TGTGCCAGCAGTGAAAGGGCAGGGGCTACCTACGAGCAGTACTTC.

The chain uses TRBV11-2 and TRBJ2-3; 8 nucleotides match TRBD2. J was trimmed by 1 base and V by 1 base; bases with no gene match: 7. Germline assignment: CDR1 SGHAT and CDR2 FQNNGV. The CDR3 consists of 17 residues. The CDR3 sequence: CASSLGVTSAGTDTQYF. The CDR3 DNA is TGTGCCAGCAGCTTAGGGGTGACTAGCGCGGGCACAGATACGCAGTATTTT.

The chain couples TRBV3-1 (or the pseudogene TRBV3-2) to TRBJ2-1; 11 nucleotides agree with TRBD2. This CDR3 comprises 16 residues. J lost 7 bases, V lost 4 bases, and 9 bases had no gene match. Germline V CDR1 and CDR2: LGHDT, YNNKEL (reference sequence). Here the CDR3 reads CASSPQLAGVSNEQFF. The CDR3 nucleotides read TGTGCCAGCAGCCCCCAACTAGCGGGAGTATCAAATGAGCAGTTCTTC.

The chain recombines TRBV6-5 with TRBJ2-7; TRBD2 agrees at 14 bases. Germline V gene sequence: CDR1 MNHEY, CDR2 SVGAGI. This CDR3 contains 14 residues. V dropped 7 bases and J dropped 6; count of bases not matched to a gene: 5. CDR3 sequence (DNA): TGTGCCAGCAAGGGACTAGCGGGAGACGGCGAGCAGTACTTC. This gives the protein CASKGLAGDGEQYF.

This clone came up once. V usage is TRBV5-6 and J usage is TRBJ2-7; a possible D gene is TRBD2 (5 bases). The V end lost 2 bases, the J end lost 4 bases, and 7 bases lay between the germline ends. The CDR3 totals 12 residues. The germline gives CDR1 SGHDT, CDR2 YYEEEE. This CDR3 reads CASSFSGYEQYF. CDR3 nucleotide sequence: TGTGCCAGCAGCTTCTCGGGGTACGAGCAGTACTTC.

About this clone itself: Distinct nucleotide sequences in the sample also encode this CDR3. This chain connects TRBV24-1 to TRBJ2-1; a possible D gene is TRBD2 (6 bases). There are 16 residues in the CDR3. The germline V gene has CDR1 KGHDR and CDR2 SFDVKD. Deletions cut 6 bases from V and 5 bases from J, with 19 bases between. In DNA, the CDR3 is TGTGCCACCAGTCCTGGGGGGAGTGGGAGGAACAATGAGCAGTTCTTC. Translated: CATSPGGSGRNNEQFF.

The chain links TRBV28 to TRBJ2-7; D is unresolved. Germline assignment: CDR1 MDHEN and CDR2 SYDVKM. The CDR3 is 12 amino acids. Trimming cost V 5 bases and J 6 bases, with 11 bases left between them. DNA of the CDR3: TGTGCCAGCAGTCCTCAGAAAACCGAGCAGTACTTC. Translating it yields CASSPQKTEQYF.

The chain has TRBV18 and TRBJ1-6; D might be TRBD1 (6 bases). Germline V gene lookup returns CDR1 KGHSH and CDR2 LQKENI. The CDR3 is made up of 16 amino acids. V was clipped by 5 bases and J by 1 base, with 12 bases between them. CDR3 sequence (DNA): TGTGCCAGCTCAGCAGGGGATCGTTCCTATAATTCACCCCTCCACTTT. Translating gives CASSAGDRSYNSPLHF.

The CDR3 here is CASSSRGAKISGNTIYF. The CDR3 DNA follows: TGTGCCAGCAGTTCCCGGGGGGCGAAGATCTCTGGAAACACCATATATTTT. The chain joins TRBV28 to TRBJ1-3, with a weak D call TRBD1 (6 bases). The CDR3 extends over 17 amino acids. Germline V gene sequence: CDR1 MDHEN, CDR2 SYDVKM. V lost 4 bases to trimming and J lost 0 bases, with 16 bases between them.

The rearrangement uses TRBV5-6 and TRBJ2-7, with TRBD2 identical over 12 bases. The CDR3 sequence is 17 residues long. CDR1 is SGHDT and CDR2 is YYEEEE in the germline V gene. V shed 3 bases and J 5 bases; nucleotides not matched to a gene: 12. This CDR3 is CASSYRTSGNKKDEQYF. For the CDR3, the DNA is TGTGCCAGCAGCTACCGGACTAGCGGGAACAAAAAGGACGAGCAGTACTTC.

This rearrangement joins TRBV24-1 to TRBJ2-3; TRBD1 is a possible D gene (6 bases). Between the trimmed V and J ends, which lost 4 bases and 3 bases, there was a span of 13 bases. The germline V gene has CDR1 KGHDR and CDR2 SFDVKD. The CDR3 runs to 15 residues. The DNA of the CDR3 is TGTGCCACCAGTGACGGACAGCTGAGGACAGATACGCAGTATTTT. Its protein product is CATSDGQLRTDTQYF.

V usage is TRBV10-1 and J usage is TRBJ2-1; 11 positions agree with TRBD2. The V gene's germline CDR1 is WNHNN and CDR2 SYGVQD (reference sequence). The CDR3 consists of 16 residues. Trimming took 2 bases from V and 9 from J; bases not matched to a gene: 9. The CDR3: CASSELTSGRTGEQFF. The CDR3 nucleotides read TGCGCCAGCAGTGAGCTCACTAGCGGGAGAACGGGTGAGCAGTTCTTC.

This clone has just one count. The same CDR3 can be traced to other DNA sequences in this sample. The genes are TRBV5-4 and TRBJ2-1, with D uncertain. Trimming pared 3 bases from V and 2 bases from J, leaving 12 bases between. Per the germline V gene, CDR1 is SGHNT and CDR2 is YYREEE (reference sequence). CDR3 size: 15 residues. CDR3 nucleotide sequence: TGTGCCAGCAGCTCCTCTGGCGGTACCTACAATGAGCAGTTCTTC. Encoded protein: CASSSSGGTYNEQFF.

The sample holds many counts of this clone. V gene TRBV27 combines with J gene TRBJ2-1, with TRBD2 matching over 10 bases. Germline V lookup: CDR1 MNHEY, CDR2 SMNVEV (reference sequence). V lost 2 bases and J lost 8; bases outside the gene matches: 9. The CDR3 sequence is 16 residues long. In nucleotides, the CDR3 is TGTGCCAGCAGTTTAAGGGGTCGACTAGCGGGCGATGAGCAGTTCTTC. Amino acids: CASSLRGRLAGDEQFF.

This clone was found a few times. The rearrangement joins TRBV6-1 to TRBJ1-5, with 8 bases matching TRBD1. The ends lost 2 bases at V and 1 base at J; junction bases unmatched: 7. Per the germline V gene, CDR1 is MNHNS and CDR2 is SASEGT. The CDR3 is made up of 17 amino acids. The CDR3 region is CASSETVTGESNQPQHF. The DNA for the CDR3 is TGTGCCAGCAGTGAAACTGTGACAGGGGAGAGCAATCAGCCCCAGCATTTT.